Listed below are T cell receptor beta chains from one sample, sequenced in a study of OX40 agonist ivuxolimab in advanced cancers. Sequencing used immunoSEQ multiplex PCR; TCRdb keeps in-frame clones, though not all of them. The sample comprises tens of thousands of clones, around 90% of which are singletons, and 2% to 2.5% rests with the top ten. This sample comprised CD4+ or CD8+ T cells sorted from blood, obtained in a trial of the OX40 agonist ivuxolimab. The receptors here all came from an adult with an advanced solid tumor such as melanoma, head and neck, liver or kidney cancer. CDR3s include the opening cysteine and the closing phenylalanine or tryptophan. The order of the fields is J gene, V gene, D gene, clone size, CDR3 DNA, CDR3 protein. The D gene is left open where the match is weak. Part of the rows lack a size; the others show once, few, many or a class for expanded clones.

J: TRBJ2-7; V: TRBV5-6; D: -; size: medium-sized; DNA: TGTGCCAGCAGCCCAATTTCAGGAATTCCTAGCGAGCAGTACTTC; CDR3: CASSPISGIPSEQYF
J: TRBJ2-7; V: TRBV29-1; D: -; size: -; DNA: TGCAGCGTTGAAAATCCCAGCGACTCCTACGAGCAGTACTTC; CDR3: CSVENPSDSYEQYF
J: TRBJ1-6; V: TRBV9; D: TRBD1; size: -; DNA: TGTGCCAGCAGCGCAACAGGGGGTTTTAATTCACCCCTCCACTTT; CDR3: CASSATGGFNSPLHF
J: TRBJ2-3; V: TRBV5-4; D: TRBD2; size: -; DNA: TGTGCCAGTTTTAGCGGGGGGCTTACAGATACGCAGTATTTT; CDR3: CASFSGGLTDTQYF
J: TRBJ1-5; V: TRBV7-9; D: -; size: -; DNA: TGTGCCAGCAGCTTACGGGATGGCCAGCCCCAGCATTTT; CDR3: CASSLRDGQPQHF
J: TRBJ2-5; V: TRBV30; D: TRBD1; size: -; DNA: TGTGCCTCCGCCGGGACAGGGTTCGAGACCCAGTACTTC; CDR3: CASAGTGFETQYF
J: TRBJ1-1; V: TRBV5-1; D: TRBD1; size: -; DNA: TGCGCCAGCAGCTCGCGACAGGGGAACACTGAAGCTTTCTTT; CDR3: CASSSRQGNTEAFF
J: TRBJ2-2; V: TRBV7-3; D: -; size: -; DNA: TGTGCCAGCAGCCCCCCCGGCAGGGGAGGCACCGGGGAGCTGTTTTTT; CDR3: CASSPPGRGGTGELFF
J: TRBJ1-5; V: TRBV18; D: -; size: -; DNA: TGTGCCAGCTCACCGGTCGGGGGGGCAGGGCAGCCCCAGCATTTT; CDR3: CASSPVGGAGQPQHF
J: TRBJ1-6; V: TRBV19; D: -; size: -; DNA: TGTGCCAGTAGTACCAGAGACAGGACCGATTCACCCCTCCACTTT; CDR3: CASSTRDRTDSPLHF
J: TRBJ2-2; V: TRBV6-6; D: TRBD2; size: -; DNA: TGTGCCAGCAGTGACTCGGGACTACTGAACACCGGGGAGCTGTTTTTT; CDR3: CASSDSGLLNTGELFF
J: TRBJ2-1; V: TRBV7-2; D: TRBD1; size: -; DNA: TGTGCCAGCAGCTTAACAGGGGGCAATGAGCAGTTCTTC; CDR3: CASSLTGGNEQFF
J: TRBJ2-2; V: TRBV6-5; D: -; size: -; DNA: TGTGCCAGCAGTTACGACGGGACCCTCAGGGAGCTGTTTTTT; CDR3: CASSYDGTLRELFF
J: TRBJ2-7; V: TRBV28; D: TRBD2; size: once; DNA: TGTGCCAGCAGTTTTGCATCGACTAGCGGGAGCTTAAGGTACGAGCAGTACTTC; CDR3: CASSFASTSGSLRYEQYF
J: TRBJ1-1; V: TRBV9; D: -; size: -; DNA: TGTGCCAGCAGCACCCGGGACGGAAACACTGAAGCTTTCTTT; CDR3: CASSTRDGNTEAFF
J: TRBJ2-3; V: TRBV6-5; D: TRBD1; size: -; DNA: TGTGCCAGCACCAAGCGGACAGGGGGGGATACGCAGTATTTT; CDR3: CASTKRTGGDTQYF
J: TRBJ1-3; V: TRBV11-2; D: TRBD1; size: -; DNA: TGTGCCAGCAGCTTTTCAACAGGGGTCGGAAACACCATATATTTT; CDR3: CASSFSTGVGNTIYF
J: TRBJ2-3; V: TRBV9; D: -; size: -; DNA: TGTGCCAGCAGCGTAGGCGTAGATACGCAGTATTTT; CDR3: CASSVGVDTQYF
J: TRBJ2-2; V: TRBV7-2; D: -; size: -; DNA: TGTGCCAGCAGCTTAGAAACAGCGCGGAACACCGGGGAGCTGTTTTTT; CDR3: CASSLETARNTGELFF
J: TRBJ2-2; V: TRBV19; D: TRBD2; size: -; DNA: TGTGCCAGTAGCCAGAGCGGGAGGTTTTCGGGGGAGCTGTTTTTT; CDR3: CASSQSGRFSGELFF
J: TRBJ2-4; V: TRBV4-2; D: -; size: -; DNA: TGTGCCAGCAGCCATCGTAGAGGTGTAGCCAAAAACATTCAGTACTTC; CDR3: CASSHRRGVAKNIQYF
J: TRBJ1-2; V: TRBV7-2; D: -; size: -; DNA: TGTGCCAGGGTGGTGTCAGGGAACTATGGCTACACCTTC; CDR3: CARVVSGNYGYTF
J: TRBJ1-2; V: TRBV7-2; D: -; size: -; DNA: TGTGCCAGCAGCCAATTAAACTATGGCTACACCTTC; CDR3: CASSQLNYGYTF
J: TRBJ2-7; V: TRBV11-3; D: -; size: -; DNA: TGTGCCAGCAGTTCAGGAGGGGGTGTAAACGAGCAGTACTTC; CDR3: CASSSGGGVNEQYF
J: TRBJ2-2; V: TRBV11-3; D: -; size: -; DNA: TGTGCCAGCTCCCCAGGGGCCGCGAACACCGGGGAGCTGTTTTTT; CDR3: CASSPGAANTGELFF
J: TRBJ1-5; V: TRBV19; D: -; size: -; DNA: TGTGCCACCAAGAGAGGTTTCCTCTCCCATCAGCCCCAGCATTTT; CDR3: CATKRGFLSHQPQHF
J: TRBJ2-1; V: TRBV5-1; D: -; size: -; DNA: TGCGCCAGCAGCACCGGGGGTGAGCAGTTCTTC; CDR3: CASSTGGEQFF
J: TRBJ2-3; V: TRBV27; D: -; size: -; DNA: TGTGCCAGCAGTCCCTCCGGACTCGAGAGGGCAGATACGCAGTATTTT; CDR3: CASSPSGLERADTQYF
J: TRBJ2-2; V: TRBV15; D: TRBD1; size: -; DNA: TGTGCCACCGGAAGCTCGGGACAGGGACGAACCGGGGAGCTGTTTTTT; CDR3: CATGSSGQGRTGELFF
J: TRBJ1-2; V: TRBV6-6; D: -; size: -; DNA: TGTGCCAGCAGTTACGACAGTAACAGTGGCTACACCTTC; CDR3: CASSYDSNSGYTF
J: TRBJ2-7; V: TRBV6-6; D: TRBD1; size: -; DNA: TGTGCCAGCAGTCGGGACAGGGCCTACGAGCAGTACTTC; CDR3: CASSRDRAYEQYF
J: TRBJ2-3; V: TRBV6-1; D: TRBD1; size: -; DNA: TGTGCCAGCAGTCACCTAGACAGGGGGGCAGATACGCAGTATTTT; CDR3: CASSHLDRGADTQYF
J: TRBJ2-7; V: TRBV7-2; D: -; size: -; DNA: TGTGCCAGCAGCTTAGCGCGCGGATCCTACGAGCAGTACTTC; CDR3: CASSLARGSYEQYF
J: TRBJ2-5; V: TRBV5-4; D: -; size: -; DNA: TGTGCCAGCAGCCCACGGCGGGCGGAAGAGACCCAGTACTTC; CDR3: CASSPRRAEETQYF
J: TRBJ2-2; V: TRBV2; D: TRBD2; size: -; DNA: TGTGCCAGCAAAATCTTAGCGGGAGGGAGGACCGGGGAGCTGTTTTTT; CDR3: CASKILAGGRTGELFF
J: TRBJ2-1; V: TRBV6-5; D: -; size: -; DNA: TGTGCCAGCAGTCTGTACAATGAGCAGTTCTTC; CDR3: CASSLYNEQFF
J: TRBJ1-1; V: TRBV7-9; D: TRBD1; size: -; DNA: TGTGCCAGCAGCTCCTGGGACAGGGAGAACACTGAAGCTTTCTTT; CDR3: CASSSWDRENTEAFF
J: TRBJ2-7; V: TRBV7-9; D: -; size: -; DNA: TGTGCCAGCAGCTTAGACGGGGGAGACGAGCAGTACTTC; CDR3: CASSLDGGDEQYF
J: TRBJ1-6; V: TRBV30; D: -; size: -; DNA: TGTGCCTGGAGTGAAGGAGGATGGTATAATTCACCCCTCCACTTT; CDR3: CAWSEGGWYNSPLHF
J: TRBJ1-2; V: TRBV2; D: TRBD1; size: -; DNA: TGTGCCAGCAGACCCGGGACAGCGAACTATGGCTACACCTTC; CDR3: CASRPGTANYGYTF
J: TRBJ2-7; V: TRBV2; D: -; size: -; DNA: TGTGCCAGCAGTGGGGGATTTGACAGACTCTACGAGCAGTACTTC; CDR3: CASSGGFDRLYEQYF
J: TRBJ2-7; V: TRBV7-9; D: -; size: -; DNA: TGTGCCAGCAGCCCCGGCAACTACGAGCAGTACTTC; CDR3: CASSPGNYEQYF
J: TRBJ2-1; V: TRBV30; D: TRBD2; size: -; DNA: TGTGCCTGGGGGGGGGTCATCTACAATGAGCAGTTCTTC; CDR3: CAWGGVIYNEQFF
J: TRBJ2-5; V: TRBV6-6; D: -; size: once; DNA: TGTGCCAGCAGCTCAGGAGAGACCCAGTACTTC; CDR3: CASSSGETQYF
J: TRBJ2-3; V: TRBV12-5; D: TRBD2; size: -; DNA: TGTGCTAGTGGTTTGGTACGGGGTAGCGGGAGTGTTGGTACGCAGTATTTT; CDR3: CASGLVRGSGSVGTQYF
J: TRBJ1-1; V: TRBV14; D: -; size: -; DNA: TGTGCCAGCAGCCAAGTAGGAGAGTTTGAAGCTTTCTTT; CDR3: CASSQVGEFEAFF
J: TRBJ1-6; V: TRBV6-5; D: TRBD1; size: -; DNA: TGTGCCAGCAGTTCTGCCGGGACAGGGAGAGGTTCACCCCTCCACTTT; CDR3: CASSSAGTGRGSPLHF
J: TRBJ1-2; V: TRBV15; D: -; size: -; DNA: TGTGCCACCAGCAGAGACCAGGGGTCAGTCTATGGCTACACCTTC; CDR3: CATSRDQGSVYGYTF
J: TRBJ2-3; V: TRBV15; D: TRBD1; size: -; DNA: TGTGCCACCAGCTCCCAGACAGGGGGCACAGATACGCAGTATTTT; CDR3: CATSSQTGGTDTQYF
J: TRBJ2-5; V: TRBV2; D: -; size: once; DNA: TGTGCCAGCCGCCGGGGGAGACAAGAGACCCAGTACTTC; CDR3: CASRRGRQETQYF
J: TRBJ2-3; V: TRBV28; D: TRBD2; size: -; DNA: TGTGCCAGCAGTCTTGGACTAGCGGCAGATACGCAGTATTTT; CDR3: CASSLGLAADTQYF
J: TRBJ2-1; V: TRBV11-2; D: -; size: -; DNA: TGTGCCAGCAGCTTAGCTTCCCTGGGACGGGGATACAATGAGCAGTTCTTC; CDR3: CASSLASLGRGYNEQFF
J: TRBJ2-3; V: TRBV19; D: -; size: once; DNA: TGTGCCACCACAAGGGGCGGGACGGGCACAGATACGCAGTATTTT; CDR3: CATTRGGTGTDTQYF
J: TRBJ2-7; V: TRBV6-5; D: -; size: -; DNA: TGTGCCAGCAGTCGTCAGGGACTCCGGCGGGAGCAGTACTTC; CDR3: CASSRQGLRREQYF
J: TRBJ2-7; V: TRBV19; D: TRBD1; size: -; DNA: TGTGCCAGTAGTATGGGGGACAGAACCTACGAGCAGTACTTC; CDR3: CASSMGDRTYEQYF